A single sample is the source of the 31 T cell receptor beta chains below, sequenced in a study of T cells in Graves' hyperthyroidism and ophthalmopathy. Amplification of TCR beta CDR3 regions used RNA as the template. The primer set for the first-round RT-PCR of the TCR CDR3 was HTBI. TCRdb reprocessed the multiplex PCR reads via MiXCR and lists one record per CDR3 protein. Among 300,000 to 450,000 distinct CDR3 sequences listed, 11% to 15% were seen once. Specimen: blood. The receptors derive from a woman in her sixties with Graves' hyperthyroidism.

The V and J genes are TRBV3-1 and TRBJ1-3, with a weak D call TRBD1 (5 bases). Germline V gives CDR1 LGHDT, CDR2 YNNKEL (reference sequence). The CDR3 is 14 residues long. The V and J ends lost 5 bases and 4 bases respectively, with 12 bases between them. CDR3 protein: CASSSSGFGNTIYF. The CDR3 DNA sequence: TGTGCCAGCAGCAGCTCAGGGTTCGGAAACACCATATATTTT.

V gene TRBV10-2 combines with J gene TRBJ2-7; 7 nucleotides align to TRBD1. Per germline, CDR1 WSHSY and CDR2 SAAADI. After removal of 2 bases from V and 8 bases from J, the junction contained 6 bases not matched to a gene. The CDR3 is 13 amino acids. CDR3 sequence: CASSELEGAKQYF. The CDR3 DNA reads TGCGCCAGCAGTGAGCTAGAGGGGGCAAAGCAGTACTTC.

This clonotype occurred many times. J is TRBJ2-7 and V is TRBV27; D perhaps matches TRBD2 (5 bases). The V and J ends lost 4 bases and 4 bases respectively, with 20 bases between them. Germline CDR1 and CDR2: MNHEY and SMNVEV (reference sequence). The CDR3 length is 16 residues. The CDR3 loop is CASSSPGSAIPYEQYF. The CDR3 DNA is TGTGCCAGCAGTTCCCCGGGAAGTGCGATCCCGTACGAGCAGTACTTC.

The V gene is TRBV24-1, the J gene TRBJ2-3; tentative D call: TRBD1 (5 bases). The germline gives CDR1 KGHDR, CDR2 SFDVKD. Trimming took 2 bases from V and 3 from J, leaving 8 bases between them. This CDR3 has 14 amino acids. CDR3 loop: CATSDYQGTDTQYF. The CDR3 DNA reads as TGTGCCACCAGTGATTATCAGGGAACAGATACGCAGTATTTT.

This clonotype was counted at least ten times. The rearrangement uses TRBV2 and TRBJ2-3, with 14 positions matching TRBD2. The CDR3 has 14 amino acids. Germline values: CDR1 SNHLY, CDR2 FYNNEI. V lost 4 bases and J lost 10; bases outside the gene matches: 4. The CDR3 DNA reads as TGTGCCAGCAGTGGCGGGACTAGCGGGAGCGCGCAGTATTTT. Residues: CASSGGTSGSAQYF.

The chain is built from TRBV16 and TRBJ1-2; TRBD1 agrees at 7 bases. V was pared by 0 bases and J by 7 bases, with 8 bases of the junction left unmatched. Germline lookup yields CDR1 KGHSY and CDR2 FQNENV. The CDR3 is 15 amino acids. CDR3 residues: CASSQSRQGRSGYTF. The CDR3 DNA reads TGTGCCAGCAGCCAATCTCGACAGGGTCGTAGTGGCTACACCTTC.

This clonotype was counted at least ten times. The chain combines TRBV18 with TRBJ2-1; TRBD2 agrees at 11 bases. Trimming cost V 2 bases and J 10 bases; bases outside gene matches: 10. CDR3 length equals 16 residues. CDR1 KGHSH and CDR2 LQKENI come from the germline V gene. The CDR3 DNA follows: TGTGCCAGCTCACCATCGGGACTAGCGGCCCATGGGGAGCAGTTCTTC. Amino acids: CASSPSGLAAHGEQFF.

This clonotype was counted only a few times. The CDR3, as DNA: TGTGCCAGCAGTCCCCGAGGACAGGCTGCATGGCCCCAGCATTTT. Translated: CASSPRGQAAWPQHF. The V and J genes are TRBV28 and TRBJ1-5, with 7 bases that match TRBD1. This CDR3 has 15 residues. J gave up 9 bases and V 5 bases, and 13 bases lay outside the gene matches. Germline CDR1 and CDR2: MDHEN and SYDVKM.

There are many counts of this clonotype. V gene TRBV7-6 combines with J gene TRBJ2-2; D is perhaps TRBD2 (7 bases). The germline V and J ends were trimmed by 1 base and 6 bases, with 21 bases remaining between them. CDR1 SGHVS and CDR2 FNYEAQ come from the germline V gene. This CDR3 region has 18 residues. The CDR3 DNA reads as TGTGCCAGCAGCTTAGATTTTTCTAGCGGAGGGGGTCCCGGGGAGCTGTTTTTT. Its protein is CASSLDFSSGGGPGELFF.

This clonotype was found many times. This sequence joins TRBV20-1 and TRBJ1-4; TRBD1 matches 7 bases. The germline V gene encodes CDR1 DFQATT and CDR2 SNEGSKA (reference sequence). The CDR3 length is 14 residues. V shed 0 bases, J shed 7 bases, and the junction held 5 bases outside the gene matches. The CDR3 DNA reads TGCAGTGCTAGAGATAACAGGGGTGGTGAAAAACTGTTTTTT. It specifies CSARDNRGGEKLFF.

This clonotype was recorded many times. The CDR3 spells CASSVLGGGLAGSTDTQYF. The CDR3 nucleotides read TGCGCCAGCAGCGTATTGGGAGGAGGACTAGCGGGCTCCACAGATACGCAGTATTTT. The rearrangement links TRBV5-1 to TRBJ2-3, with 11 bases that match TRBD2. The CDR3 sequence is 19 residues long. CDR1 and CDR2 from the germline V gene are SGHRS and YFSETQ. The ends lost 4 bases at V and 2 bases at J; junction bases unmatched: 15.

The CDR3 bases are TGTGCCATCCTACCGGATGGGGCCCTGAACACTGAAGCTTTCTTT. This translates into CAILPDGALNTEAFF. The chain is built from TRBV11-2 and TRBJ1-1, with a possible D match to TRBD1 (5 bases). In germline, CDR1 is SGHAT, CDR2 FQNNGV. The CDR3 spans 15 residues. V was cut by 10 bases and J by 0 bases, with 18 bases left in between.

The rearrangement joins TRBV10-2 to TRBJ1-2; TRBD1 matches at 7 bases. Germline V lookup: CDR1 WSHSY, CDR2 SAAADI. The V gene end was trimmed by 6 bases and the J gene end by 2 bases; junction bases not matched to a gene: 9. This CDR3 contains 15 residues. CDR3: CASRVGTAGNYGYTF. As DNA, the CDR3 is TGCGCCAGCAGGGTTGGGACAGCAGGGAACTATGGCTACACCTTC.

This clonotype was counted between two and nine times. The CDR3 sequence is CASSLGQGVDTIYF. The CDR3 DNA is TGTGCCAGCAGCTTGGGGCAGGGGGTAGACACCATATATTTT. The chain has TRBV11-2 and TRBJ1-3; 7 bases are shared with TRBD1. Germline CDR1 and CDR2: SGHAT and FQNNGV. After removal of 3 bases from V and 8 bases from J, the junction contained 7 bases not matched to a gene. This CDR3 contains 14 residues.

This clonotype was seen at least ten times. The V call is TRBV7-9, the J call TRBJ2-2; no clear D gene. The CDR3 runs to 14 residues. The V gene lost 3 bases and the J gene lost 0 bases, with 5 bases spanning the gap. CDR1 and CDR2 (germline): SEHNR, FQNEAQ (reference sequence). CDR3 residues: CASSFSANTGELFF. DNA of the CDR3: TGTGCCAGCAGCTTTTCCGCGAACACCGGGGAGCTGTTTTTT.

This clonotype was observed a handful of times. The V and J genes are TRBV10-3 and TRBJ1-4, with TRBD1 as a possible D gene (6 bases). V was trimmed by 3 bases and J by 8 bases, leaving 16 bases between them. Germline values: CDR1 ENHRY, CDR2 SYGVKD. This CDR3 has 15 amino acids. The CDR3 DNA is TGTGCCATCAGTGACTCAAGGGGGGGGAAGGAAAAACTGTTTTTT. The encoded protein is CAISDSRGGKEKLFF.

This clonotype was detected ten times or more. The J gene is TRBJ2-7, the V gene TRBV27; a weak D match, TRBD2 (5 bases). The V gene's germline CDR1 is MNHEY and CDR2 SMNVEV (reference sequence). The V gene lost 2 bases and the J gene lost 0 bases, with 17 bases spanning the gap. The CDR3 covers 17 residues. CDR3 coding DNA: TGTGCCAGCAGTTTAAACATAGACTATGCCCTCTCCTACGAGCAGTACTTC. Residues: CASSLNIDYALSYEQYF.

At least ten counts were recorded for this clonotype. The rearrangement uses TRBV5-1 and TRBJ2-3; D unclear. V lost 2 bases and J 1 base, leaving 5 bases between the germline ends. The CDR3 has 13 amino acids. Looked up from germline, CDR1 is SGHRS and CDR2 is YFSETQ. CDR3 nucleotides: TGCGCCAGCAGCTTCGACGGCACAGATACGCAGTATTTT. It specifies CASSFDGTDTQYF.

This clonotype was detected only once. Sequence at one end of the junction differs from germline and may be a read error. The chain employs TRBV11-2 and TRBJ2-3; D is ambiguous. The CDR3 is 13 residues long. CDR1 SGHAT and CDR2 FQNNGV come from the germline V gene. Here the CDR3 reads CASSFLPTDGIHF. CDR3 in DNA: TGTGCCAGCAGCTTTCTGCCCACAGATGGGATCCATTTT. Supplemented by reference TRBV11-2 and TRBJ2-3, the full variable domain reads EAGVAQSPRYKIIEKRQSVAFWCNPISGHATLYWYQQILGQGPKLLIQFQNNGVVDDSQLPKDRFSAERLKGVDSTLKIQPAKLEDSAVYLCASSFLPTDGIHFGPGTRLTVL.

This clonotype was counted at least ten times. The J gene is TRBJ2-7, the V gene TRBV20-1; 7 bases align to TRBD1. The CDR3 length is 16 residues. V shed 1 base, J shed 3 bases, and the junction held 12 bases outside the gene matches. Germline values: CDR1 DFQATT, CDR2 SNEGSKA (reference sequence). The CDR3 loop is CSARAMTGTAYYEQYF. CDR3 nucleotides: TGCAGTGCTAGAGCTATGACCGGGACAGCATACTACGAGCAGTACTTC.

The sample holds a few counts of this clonotype. V gene TRBV12-5 combines with J gene TRBJ2-7; 7 bases align to TRBD1. J was trimmed by 2 bases and V by 0 bases; bases with no gene match: 10. CDR1 and CDR2 (germline): LGHNT, FRNRAP. The CDR3 is made up of 17 amino acids. The chain's CDR3 is CASGLVRLRQGTYEQYF. The CDR3 DNA sequence: TGTGCTAGTGGTTTGGTACGACTCAGACAGGGCACCTACGAGCAGTACTTC.

This chain links TRBV9 with TRBJ2-5; 7 bases fit TRBD2. The V gene end was trimmed by 0 bases and the J gene end by 5 bases; junction bases not matched to a gene: 13. Germline CDR1 reads SGDLS; CDR2 reads YYNGEE. CDR3 length equals 17 residues. The CDR3 DNA reads TGTGCCAGCAGCGTAGATGTACTAGAGCCCGGGGGGGAGACCCAGTACTTC. The encoded protein is CASSVDVLEPGGETQYF.

This chain uses TRBV20-1 with TRBJ2-1; TRBD2 matches at 7 bases. The CDR3 covers 15 residues. Germline V gene data show CDR1 as DFQATT and CDR2 as SNEGSKA (reference sequence). V gave up 4 bases and J gave up 2 bases; unmatched junction bases: 8. The CDR3 region is CSANPPSGAYNEQFF. The DNA of the CDR3 is TGCAGTGCTAACCCCCCTAGCGGAGCCTACAATGAGCAGTTCTTC.

This clonotype was seen many times. The J gene is TRBJ2-1, the V gene TRBV30; D remains ambiguous. The germline V and J ends were trimmed by 6 bases and 4 bases, with 13 bases remaining between them. This CDR3 contains 13 residues. The germline V gene encodes CDR1 GTSNPN and CDR2 SVGIG (reference sequence). CDR3 bases: TGTGCCTGCCCGGGCCGTGTTTACAATGAGCAGTTCTTC. This gives the protein CACPGRVYNEQFF.

This clonotype appeared many times. The chain carries TRBV5-8 and TRBJ2-2; the D is unclear. The CDR3 length is 15 residues. Trimming cost V 4 bases and J 7 bases, with 17 bases left between them. Germline CDR1 is SGHTS and CDR2 is YDEGEE. This CDR3 is CASSQPLEQGGELFF. DNA of the CDR3: TGTGCCAGCAGCCAACCACTGGAGCAAGGCGGGGAGCTGTTTTTT.

This clonotype came up many times. This rearrangement joins TRBV28 to TRBJ2-5, with TRBD1 matching 10 bases. This CDR3 spans 17 amino acids. V trimming: 2 bases; J trimming: 2 bases; junction bases outside the gene matches: 8. Germline V gene lookup returns CDR1 MDHEN and CDR2 SYDVKM. The CDR3 DNA is TGTGCCAGCAGTTTAGGACAGGGGGGTCAACTACAAGAGACCCAGTACTTC. It specifies CASSLGQGGQLQETQYF.

This clonotype has at least ten counts. The V call is TRBV20-1, the J call TRBJ2-5, with 8 bases that match TRBD1. Trimming removed 4 bases from V and 0 bases from J; junction bases left unmatched: 7. Germline CDR1 DFQATT, CDR2 SNEGSKA (reference sequence). This CDR3 spans 15 amino acids. The CDR3: CSATTGDSYQETQYF. The DNA for the CDR3 is TGCAGTGCTACGACAGGGGATTCGTACCAAGAGACCCAGTACTTC.

The chain joins TRBV30 to TRBJ1-2; 11 bases match TRBD1. J lost 8 bases, V lost 5 bases, and 1 base had no gene match. CDR1 and CDR2 (germline): GTSNPN, SVGIG (reference sequence). This CDR3 has 11 amino acids. CDR3 protein: CAWGTGGGYTF. In DNA, the CDR3 is TGTGCCTGGGGGACAGGGGGAGGCTACACCTTC.

The rearrangement links TRBV7-9 to TRBJ2-7; TRBD1 agrees at 8 bases. This CDR3 has 15 amino acids. V was clipped by 3 bases and J by 5 bases; unmatched bases: 9. CDR1 and CDR2 (germline): SEHNR, FQNEAQ (reference sequence). The CDR3 protein is CASSFPDRGIDEQYF. The CDR3 DNA reads TGTGCCAGCAGCTTCCCCGACAGGGGTATCGACGAGCAGTACTTC. Based on the CDR3 plus reference TRBV7-9 and TRBJ2-7, the full variable domain is DTGVSQNPRHKITKRGQNVTFRCDPISEHNRLYWYRQTLGQGPEFLTYFQNEAQLEKSRLLSDRFSAERPKGSFSTLEIQRTEQGDSAMYLCASSFPDRGIDEQYFGPGTRLTVT.

This clonotype was counted ten times or more. The genes are TRBV7-3 and TRBJ2-5, with D unresolved. The CDR3 length is 13 residues. Trimming took off 3 bases at V and 5 bases at J, with 10 bases between the two ends. Germline loops: CDR1 SGHTA, CDR2 FQGTGA. CDR3 amino acids: CASSFDGRETQYF. The DNA of the CDR3 is TGTGCCAGCAGCTTCGACGGGCGGGAGACCCAGTACTTC.

The V gene is TRBV6-9, the J gene TRBJ1-5, with D maybe TRBD1 (5 bases). This CDR3 spans 17 amino acids. The V and J ends lost 3 bases and 6 bases respectively, with 21 bases between them. Germline V lookup: CDR1 MNHGY, CDR2 SVAAGI. The CDR3 is CASSYLSPRVSAQPQHF. The DNA of the CDR3 is TGTGCCAGCAGTTACCTTTCCCCCAGGGTATCGGCTCAGCCCCAGCATTTT.